This T cell receptor beta chain appears in the sequencing data of a study of vaccination effects on CD4 cells after COVID-19. Antigen-specific CD4+ T cell clonotypes were called by their expansion after viral peptide-pool culture in ViraFEST. Isolating CD4+ T cells followed approximately nine days of culture. Both day 3 and day 7 saw half the medium replaced with IL-2 medium. Regarding the study as a whole: Convalescent patients were scarce in the study, and it lacked early post-infection timepoints.

Comments on this clone: Its specificity is not known.

Clones were read by immunoSEQ multiplex PCR, and TCRdb kept only the in-frame ones, dropping some. Of tens of thousands of clones listed, roughly 80% are singletons. This receptor was taken from a human donor who received a COVID-19 vaccine. The sequencing used CD4+ T cells from PBMCs cultured with HCoV-229E spike peptides, collected before COVID-19 vaccination.

The CDR3 sequence: CASSLRGTGTDTQYF. DNA for the CDR3: TGTGCCAGCAGTTTGAGGGGAACTGGCACAGATACGCAGTATTTT. The chain has TRBV28 and TRBJ2-3; possibly TRBD1 or TRBD2 for D (5 bases each). Trimming pared 3 bases from V and 1 base from J, leaving 11 bases between. The CDR3 is 15 amino acids. Germline assignment: CDR1 MDHEN and CDR2 SYDVKM.